Listed below are T cell receptor beta chains from one sample, sequenced in a study of cytomegalovirus exposure and HLA in healthy donors. Produced via immunoSEQ multiplex PCR; TCRdb's table is partial and in-frame only. The sample consists of some 150,000 clones, roughly four fifths of them appearing once. Sequencing input: PBMCs. The receptor source for this set is a man aged 25 to 45 in good health and CMV-seronegative. Each CDR3 is given with its conserved first and last residue. The order of the fields is D gene, clone size, V gene, J gene, CDR3 DNA, CDR3 protein. The D gene is left open where the match is weak. Clone size appears in some rows only: once, few, many, or a class for an expanded clone.

.,.,TRBV29-1,TRBJ2-2,TGCAGCGTTGAGATGGAGACCGGGGAGCTGTTTTTT,CSVEMETGELFF
TRBD1,.,TRBV2,TRBJ1-1,TGTGCCAGCATATATAGGGGACAGCCAATGAACACTGAAGCTTTCTTT,CASIYRGQPMNTEAFF
.,.,TRBV25-1,TRBJ1-2,TGTGCCAGCAGTAGCATGGAGGGTCTGGGTGGCTACACCTTC,CASSSMEGLGGYTF
TRBD1,once,TRBV2,TRBJ2-3,TGTGCCAGCAGTGAAGTCAGGGGGAGTGGGGATACGCAGTATTTT,CASSEVRGSGDTQYF
.,once,TRBV25-1,TRBJ2-1,TGTGCCAGCAGTGAATATGGGGCGGGATCCTACAATGAGCAGTTCTTC,CASSEYGAGSYNEQFF
.,few,TRBV5-1,TRBJ2-7,TGCGCCAGCAGCTTGGCCCTCCGCATGACACACGAGCAGTACTTC,CASSLALRMTHEQYF
TRBD1,.,TRBV7-8,TRBJ1-3,TGTGCCAGCAGGCCCGGGACAGGGGCTGGAAACACCATATATTTT,CASRPGTGAGNTIYF
.,.,TRBV4-1,TRBJ2-7,TGCGCCAGCAGCCCCGAACATGCCTACGAGCAGTACTTC,CASSPEHAYEQYF
TRBD1,.,TRBV28,TRBJ2-7,TGTGCCAGCAGTTTTAGTGGCAGGGGGCGCGAGCAGTACTTC,CASSFSGRGREQYF
TRBD1,.,TRBV25-1,TRBJ2-3,TGTGCCAGCAGTGAATTTGGACAGGGGAAAGATACGCAGTATTTT,CASSEFGQGKDTQYF
.,.,TRBV28,TRBJ2-7,TGTGCCAGCAGTCCCGCTTCCCAGGGGAACTACGAGCAGTACTTC,CASSPASQGNYEQYF
TRBD1,few,TRBV7-2,TRBJ1-1,TGTGCCAGCAGCTTTCTCACAGGGGGACGAACTGAAGCTTTCTTT,CASSFLTGGRTEAFF
TRBD2,.,TRBV5-1,TRBJ2-7,TGCGCCAGCAGCTCCGGACTAGCGGACTCCTACGAGCAGTACTTC,CASSSGLADSYEQYF
.,.,TRBV7-3,TRBJ2-4,TGTGCCAGCAGCTTAACTCCCGATTTAATACTAGCCAAAAACATTCAGTACTTC,CASSLTPDLILAKNIQYF
.,.,TRBV10-3,TRBJ2-3,TGTGCCATCAGTGAGGGGGGCTCCGGAGATACGCAGTATTTT,CAISEGGSGDTQYF
TRBD1,.,TRBV5-1,TRBJ1-1,TGCGCCAGCAGCTTGGCCTATTCAGGGGGAACTGAAGCTTTCTTT,CASSLAYSGGTEAFF
TRBD1,.,TRBV28,TRBJ2-7,TGTGCCAGCAGCCTTTCCGACTGGACAGGGGACAACTCCTACGAGCAGTACTTC,CASSLSDWTGDNSYEQYF
.,.,TRBV6-1,TRBJ2-3,TGTGCCAGCAGTGAAAATTGGGGGGGCGGCACAGATACGCAGTATTTT,CASSENWGGGTDTQYF
TRBD1,.,TRBV10-1,TRBJ1-3,TGCGCCAGCAGGGGACAGGGGTCACCTTCGAGCTCTGGAAACACCATATATTTT,CASRGQGSPSSSGNTIYF
TRBD1,.,TRBV2,TRBJ1-2,TGTGCCAGCAGGGCACAGGGGACCGGTGGCTACACCTTC,CASRAQGTGGYTF
.,.,TRBV28,TRBJ2-5,TGTGCCAGCAGTTTACAGCAAGAGACCCAGTACTTC,CASSLQQETQYF
TRBD2,.,TRBV5-6,TRBJ2-5,TGTGCCAGCAGCTTGGAGTGGGGACTAGCGGGAGAGACCCAGTACTTC,CASSLEWGLAGETQYF
.,few,TRBV5-4,TRBJ2-7,TGTGCCAGCACTCGGGGGGCCCCAGGGTACGAGCAGTACTTC,CASTRGAPGYEQYF
.,.,TRBV30,TRBJ2-3,TGTGCCTGGACTGGTTCATTAGCGATTTCCACAGATACGCAGTATTTT,CAWTGSLAISTDTQYF
TRBD2,.,TRBV30,TRBJ2-7,TGTGCCTGGGGGGTGGGGGAGGGCCCTACGCCGCAGTACTTC,CAWGVGEGPTPQYF
.,.,TRBV15,TRBJ2-7,TGTGCCACCAGCAGAGATGCGCACTCCTACGAGCAGTACTTC,CATSRDAHSYEQYF
.,.,TRBV5-1,TRBJ1-1,TGCGCCAGCAGCTTGGAACCTAAAACTGAAGCTTTCTTT,CASSLEPKTEAFF